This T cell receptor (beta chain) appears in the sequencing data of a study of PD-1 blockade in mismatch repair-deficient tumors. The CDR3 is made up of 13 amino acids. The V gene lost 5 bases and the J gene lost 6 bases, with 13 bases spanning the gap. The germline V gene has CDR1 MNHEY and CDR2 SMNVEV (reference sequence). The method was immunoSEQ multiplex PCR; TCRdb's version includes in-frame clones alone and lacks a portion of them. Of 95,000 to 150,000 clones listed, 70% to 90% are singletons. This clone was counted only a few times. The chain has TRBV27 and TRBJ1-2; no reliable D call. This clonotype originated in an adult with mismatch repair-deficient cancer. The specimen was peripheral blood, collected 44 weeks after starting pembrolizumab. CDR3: CASSQLPTDGYTF. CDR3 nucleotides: TGTGCCAGCAGTCAACTACCAACCGATGGCTACACCTTC.